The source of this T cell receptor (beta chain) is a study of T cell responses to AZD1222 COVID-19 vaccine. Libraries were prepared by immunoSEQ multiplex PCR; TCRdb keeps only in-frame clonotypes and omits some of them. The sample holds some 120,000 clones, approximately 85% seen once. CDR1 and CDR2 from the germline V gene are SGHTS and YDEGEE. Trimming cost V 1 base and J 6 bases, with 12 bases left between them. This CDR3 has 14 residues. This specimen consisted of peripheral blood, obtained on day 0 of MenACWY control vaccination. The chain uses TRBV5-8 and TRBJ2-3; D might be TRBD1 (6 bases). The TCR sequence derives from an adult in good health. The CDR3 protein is CASSLRTAQDTQYF. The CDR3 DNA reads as TGTGCCAGCAGCTTGAGGACAGCACAGGATACGCAGTATTTT.